The clone carrying this TCR beta chain was observed a handful of times. The antigen is not known. The sample originates from a study of identical twins. The study's findings and limits: Excess twin sharing in beta out-of-frame sequences was weaker.

In TCRdb, the 5' RACE reads were re-called with MiXCR into one record per CDR3 protein. Of 700,000 or so distinct CDR3 sequences in the sample, around 21% were seen once. This CDR3 contains 14 residues. Germline-derived CDR1 and CDR2 are SGHDT and YYEEEE. Trimming left V 5 bases short and J 1 base short, with 11 bases between. The same data also went into a second study, on T cells expressing NK-cell markers.

The sample taken for sequencing was PBMCs. This chain uses TRBV5-6 with TRBJ2-3; D is ambiguous. The receptor was derived from a woman younger than 35 in good health. CDR3 sequence: CASSAGWGTDTQYF. The CDR3 coding sequence is TGTGCCAGCAGTGCCGGATGGGGCACAGATACGCAGTATTTT.